The sequence of this TCR beta chain was determined in a study of T cell clonality in common variable immunodeficiency (dated by TCRdb to about 2015). This clone was counted at least ten times. Its antigen target is currently unknown. The read ends 3 residues before the CDR3 terminus; that terminus is restored from the germline J gene. For this chain, trimming is 1 base at the V end and 3 bases at the J end, and the number of junction bases without a gene match is 1. Taken from cysteine to phenylalanine, the CDR3 has 15 residues. Of the CDR3's DNA, 36 bases were read; they are in frame from base 1. CDR1 and CDR2 (SEHNR, FQNEAQ) derive from the germline V gene (reference sequence). Most CVID patients and most healthy controls were of Caucasian heritage. Heparinized peripheral whole blood samples of roughly 5 to 8.5 ml were collected from each donor. TCRbeta CDR3 repertoires were sequenced from genomic DNA of adults with common variable immune deficiency (CVID) and healthy adult controls. The control group comprised 22 healthy adult volunteers, roughly 12 female and approximately ten male, aged roughly 23 to 70 years with a mean age of roughly 35. Diluted blood was density-centrifuged over Hypaque 1077 or Ficoll-Paque to isolate peripheral blood mononuclear cells. Genomic DNA was obtained from unsorted mononuclear cells through either Qiagen column purification or a centrifugation-based method.

For sequencing input, CVID and control samples contributed equivalent amounts of genomic DNA. For every sample, a 60 bp segment covering the rearranged TCRbeta CDR3 region was amplified and then sequenced. The immunoSEQ assay, a bias-corrected multiplex PCR combined with high-throughput sequencing, was used for TCRbeta amplification. The source study handled its data this way. Every unique nucleotide sequence counted as a clone and was annotated with V, D and J genes, copy number and frequency. Sequences were labeled productive if in frame, and non-productive if out of frame or containing stop codons. As previously described, clonality was calculated on the basis of Shannon's entropy. Mean CDR3 Kyte-Doolittle hydropathy was derived from the predicted amino acid sequences of productive clones. Hierarchical clustering of scaled V gene usage was performed with the R hclust function using Manhattan distance and complete linkage. Sharing of clones by CDR3 amino acid sequence was evaluated by resampling 12 repertoires per group over 100 rounds. The repertoires were searched for some 70 published EBV-specific TCRbeta sequences and some 240 published CMV-specific TCRbeta sequences. After a couple of CVID samples that produced fewer than 10,000 sequences were dropped from the analysis, some 41 CVID repertoires remained. Imported from immuneACCESS, the table was reduced by TCRdb to in-frame sequences with V and J called. These copies leave out some clones; in studies compared against another copy, an unresolved V gene accounts for under half, and the cause of the remainder is not known. V and J calls and clone size are given by that table; D and trimming were obtained from the DNA. Across this sample, 30,000 to 40,000 clones were tabulated and none appeared just once. Of the sample, approximately 8.8% falls within the top ten clones.

What the authors observed across the whole study: Even though DNA input was equal, the average per sample came to about 74,000 unique sequences for controls compared with about 34,000 for CVID samples. The authors noted that sequencing repertoires of T cell subpopulations would be needed to clarify what caused the increased clonality in CVID. Compared with healthy controls, CVID subjects showed increased TCRbeta clonality (t-test p = 0.018), a feature most characteristic of about a third of subjects. Correlations between repertoire features and clinical complications were limited by patient heterogeneity within the CVID cohort. Healthy controls shared more TCRbeta clones with each other than CVID subjects shared among themselves (p < 0.0001). CVID TCRbeta sequences reportedly showed fewer deletions and N-nucleotide insertions and lacked highly modified clones with 13 or more V deletions.

Specimen: peripheral blood mononuclear cells. The chain joins TRBV7-9 to TRBJ2-1; TRBD2 lines up with 9 middle nucleotides. The sequence derives from a person aged 18 to 75 in good health. Incomplete CDR3 DNA: TGTGCCAGCAGCTTAGGACTAGCGGACTACAATGAG. The encoded protein is CASSLGLADYNE. The whole CDR3 protein reads CASSLGLADYNEQFF.